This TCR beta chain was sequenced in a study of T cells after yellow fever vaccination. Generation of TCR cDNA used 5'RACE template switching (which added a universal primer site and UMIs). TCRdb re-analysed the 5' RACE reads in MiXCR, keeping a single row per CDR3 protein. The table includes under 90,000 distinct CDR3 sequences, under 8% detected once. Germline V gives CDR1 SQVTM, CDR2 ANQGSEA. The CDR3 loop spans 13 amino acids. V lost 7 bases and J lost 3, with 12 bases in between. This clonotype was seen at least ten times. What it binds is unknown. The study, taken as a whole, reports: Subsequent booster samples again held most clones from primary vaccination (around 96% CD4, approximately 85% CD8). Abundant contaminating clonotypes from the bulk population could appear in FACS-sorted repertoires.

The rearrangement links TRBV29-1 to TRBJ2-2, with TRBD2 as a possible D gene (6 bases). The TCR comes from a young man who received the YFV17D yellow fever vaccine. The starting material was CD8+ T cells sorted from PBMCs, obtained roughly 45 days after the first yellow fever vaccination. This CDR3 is CSAVIADTGELFF. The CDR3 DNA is TGCAGCGCCGTGATAGCGGACACCGGGGAGCTGTTTTTT.